This entry features one TCR beta chain sequence. This clone has just one count. The antigen it binds to is not known. Base quality data are lacking; no much larger clone is found one base away. The germline V gene yields SGHDT for CDR1 and YYEEEE for CDR2. The CDR3 holds 15 amino acids from the cysteine to the phenylalanine. Just CDR3 DNA is preserved here, 45 bases in frame from base 1. V ends up 0 bases short and J 7 bases short, with an unmatched junction base count of 7. The time point label corresponds to: baseline before first vaccination. Samples from vaccinated people were obtained from the UK trials COV001 and COV002, which included a single-blind randomized controlled phase 2/3 trial of AZD1222 (ChAdOx1 nCoV-19) in healthy adults. For TCRbeta chain sequencing, PBMC samples were collected from trial participants at day 0 and at day 28 after the second dose. These data come from a study of T cell responses to AZD1222 COVID-19 vaccine (dated by TCRdb to the early 2020s). With respect to the entire study: AZD1222 recipients given second doses at about 4 weeks or at about 12 weeks were pooled, since spike-specific TCR depth and breadth were not found to differ between the two schedules. A total of just over 230 trial participants underwent TCR sequencing, of whom about 210 received two doses of AZD1222 and some 26 received two doses of the MenACWY control vaccine. Trial participants were enrolled into age subgroups of 18-55, 56-69 and 70-plus years, which contained around 150, 28 and 57 TCR-sequenced participants, respectively. Study-wide findings and limitations: In the small 56-69-year group, the increase in depth fell short of significance, most likely because of low power. No day 14 peak-response samples were available, so repertoires were characterized only after the peak T cell response. A significant rise in spike-specific TCR breadth and depth was observed after two AZD1222 doses relative to day 0 and relative to MenACWY recipients. Nearly half of unique spike-specific TCRs reportedly recognized epitopes outside regions mutated in the B.1.351 and B.1.1.7 variants. Participants were mostly white British and included more females than males, and it was suggested by the authors that clonal diversity may have been underestimated. Conclusions about previously exposed vaccinees are limited because only five to seven AZD1222 recipients were SARS-CoV-2 seropositive at baseline. Vaccine-associated CD4 TCRs spanned the whole spike protein, with dominant responses in regions 160-218 and 743-854.

The CDR3 regions of human TCRbeta chains were analyzed by immunosequencing. In the source study's methods: Repertoire TCRs were matched against a reference library of SARS-CoV-2-specific TCRs generated with the MIRA antigen-specificity platform. Breadth was defined as the fraction of unique TCRs that were SARS-CoV-2-associated. Depth was defined as the fraction of total T cells that were SARS-CoV-2-associated. Using the MIRA data, every spike-specific TCR was mapped to the spike region that the TCR reacted to and assigned to either a CD4 or a CD8 class. Log10-transformed breadth and depth values were compared by one-way ANOVA with Sidak's multiple comparisons tests. Here the immuneACCESS table is served through TCRdb, limited to in-frame sequences with V and J called. Missing clones are a known gap in these copies; in checked studies unresolved V genes cover under half, and the rest lacks a known reason. V and J calls and clone size follow that table, whereas D and trimming were derived from the DNA. The sample data list around 140,000 clones, and roughly nine tenths of these were observed just once. The top ten clones comprise 4.5% to 6.5% of the sample.

The receptor's source is an adult in good health. The specimen was peripheral blood, collected on day 0 of AZD1222 vaccination. The sequence links TRBV5-6 to TRBJ1-5; 7 bases in the middle match TRBD1. At the DNA level, the sequence is TGTGCCAGCAGCTTGGGGGACAGCCCCGGGCAGCCCCAGCATTTT. Translation gives CASSLGDSPGQPQHF.